This TCR beta chain was sequenced in a study of cytomegalovirus exposure and HLA in healthy donors listed by TCRdb under 2017. For the wider study: According to an earlier analysis of a few hundred of the donors, about 179 million T cells yielded 100 million or so unique TCR beta sequences and 276 Gb of sequence data. In an earlier analysis of several hundred of the donors, high-throughput TCR beta sequencing was used to judge whether each TCR beta V gene segment behaved as functional or pseudogenic. Across approximately 400 genotyped donors of the cohort, an average of approximately 220,000 unique TCR beta nucleotide sequences per donor were sequenced, and 15% to 20% of those sequences were non-productive. An early release that covered fewer than 750 HLA-typed donors contained approximately 300 gigabases of sequencing data and approximately 85 million unique TCR sequences. The study aimed to test whether cataloging public T cell receptors could reveal signatures of past pathogen exposure. Rather than using new phenotypic data, the later analysis identified candidate immune exposures from TCR beta sequences and from how often those sequences occurred across donors. Donor age, sex, ethnicity and CMV serostatus were compiled alongside the repertoire data. HLA typing included class I and class II loci at four-digit resolution. Along with the 666-subject first cohort, a separate validation cohort of about 110 different subjects was used. Roughly 5 DR-DQ haplotypes were treated as single units for association and clustering because of strong linkage in the cohort. A later analysis re-analyzed previously published TCR beta repertoires from several hundred donors and added high-resolution HLA genotyping to study TCR occurrence patterns. Genome-wide SNP genotypes for about 65% of the 666 donors were used in a later genetic analysis, which treated that subset as a discovery cohort. The study combined high-throughput TCR immunosequencing, statistical association of individual TCRs with disease status, and machine learning to predict cytomegalovirus infection status. All discovery cohort repertoires had been generated on a single sequencing platform. The study profiled the T cell repertoires of about 640 subjects by immunosequencing and related them to cytomegalovirus serostatus. The genetic ancestry cluster associated with self-reported Caucasian donors included 81% of the roughly 400 genotyped donors. Typing coverage varied by locus: roughly 629-630 donors for A, B, C, DRB1 and DQB1; approximately 500 for DQA1; more than 600 for DPA1; roughly 450 for DPB1. What the work shows at the level of the full study, not this receptor alone: The sequencing pipeline was judged likely to have produced a cluster of highly shared sequence variants as a technical artifact. The presence/absence analyses assumed that sequencing depth was roughly uniform across donors, and that assumption may not be true. In a later analysis, most CMV-associated TCR beta chains were found to appear HLA-restricted, with HLA associations seemingly driven largely by CMV exposure. HLA typing was unavailable for some donors at each locus, so association tests used only the typed subset. Because counts were too low, roughly 18 rarely observed V segments, including chromosome 9 orphons, were left out of the earlier analysis of 500 to 750 of the donors. In a later genetic analysis, a missense DCLRE1C variant was associated with V-gene and J-gene trimming of TCR beta chains, and the association was replicated in an independent cohort. When HLA alleles, especially DR and DQ, strongly co-occurred, attributing TCR associations to individual alleles was difficult. In a later analysis, HLA-associated TCR beta chains were found to be more clonally expanded and to have lower generation probabilities than equally common non-associated chains. In vitro tests confirmed that a few of the cytomegalovirus-associated TCR beta chains recognize cytomegalovirus antigens. CMV serostatus was the only immune exposure information available for the cohort. In this cohort, only TCR beta chains were sequenced, and detectable features were limited by the absence of alpha or paired-chain data. The authors suggested that the approach could potentially be extended to other disease states and immunological phenotypes. Broadly in line with IMGT annotations, most TCR beta V segments showed up in productive rearrangements about 87% or about 30% of the time in an earlier analysis of 450 to 750 of the donors. Some IMGT-functional V segments, including TRBV6-2 and TRBV6-3, could not be distinguished by the 87-base-pair reads and were therefore excluded. Most TCR sequences were seen in very few donors, while some public TCRs were found in many individuals. According to a later genetic analysis, donors in an Asian-associated ancestry cluster had fewer N-insertions in productive TCRs than the roughly 660-donor mean. At a false discovery rate of 0.05, a later analysis linked fewer than 20,000 TCR beta sequences to specific HLA alleles. Cytomegalovirus status was reported to be diagnosed by the classifier with high specificity and sensitivity in both the original and validation cohorts. The study gave a list of some 150 TCR beta chains associated with cytomegalovirus. A later analysis found that TCR association rates varied across HLA loci, with DRB1 alleles showing the most associated TCRs and HLA-C alleles the fewest. A further reported finding was that TCR beta sequences accurately predicted the HLA-A and HLA-B alleles for most subjects in the first cohort. Linkage disequilibrium might explain the correlated functional status among segregating V segments, but an unknown experimental factor could not be ruled out. Several of the top co-occurrence clusters appeared to be linked to parvovirus B19, influenza, CMV and Epstein-Barr virus, according to a later analysis.

The CDR3 holds 20 amino acids from the cysteine to the phenylalanine. Solely the CDR3 DNA is kept, with 60 bases framed from the first base. V and J are trimmed by 0 bases and 5 bases, and the gene matches miss 18 bases of the junction. In the germline V gene, CDR1 corresponds to SNHLY and CDR2 to FYNNEI. Library generation was performed with the immunoSEQ multiplex PCR assay. The multiplex PCR relied on a mix of 60 forward primers for TCR Vbeta segments and 13 reverse primers for TCR Jbeta segments. The CDR3 region of rearranged TCR beta genes was amplified from genomic DNA with a multiplex PCR assay. On the Illumina HiSeq System, the amplified TCR beta libraries were sequenced as 87-base-pair reads. As for the authors' bioinformatics: Across the roughly 600 repertoires, a later analysis counted some 80 million unique TCR beta chains, roughly 11 million of which were shared by at least two donors. To remove PCR and sequencing errors, raw reads were error-corrected and collapsed into unique sequences using a nearest-neighbor algorithm that merged closely related sequences. Alignment of CDR3 sequences to IMGT reference sequences was used to assign V, D and J gene segments. For a sequence to be retained, at least a six-nucleotide match to both a V gene segment and a J gene segment was required. A rearrangement counted as productive if the CDR3 had no stop codons and remained in frame with V and J, and every other rearrangement counted as non-productive. CDR3 was defined according to IMGT convention as the region running from the second conserved V-encoded cysteine to the conserved J-encoded phenylalanine. In an earlier analysis of around 570 of the donors, sequences lacking an unambiguous match to a single V gene segment were excluded. In an earlier analysis of more than 500 of the donors, a V segment was called functional when productive rearrangements were above 56.7%, and segregating when the standard deviation between donors exceeded 5%. A statistical classification framework was developed to diagnose cytomegalovirus status using the catalog of TCR beta chain sequences. A later analysis assigned V and J genes by comparing TCR nucleotide sequences with IMGT/GENE-DB human TR gene sequences. A later analysis assigned CDR3 sequences and most-parsimonious VDJ recombination scenarios with the TCRdist pipeline. In a later analysis, each TCR beta chain was defined by its CDR3 amino acid sequence together with its V-gene family, and reads without a unique V-gene family were excluded. A later analysis removed 550 to 650 highly shared, low-generation-probability nucleotide sequences to deal with suspected cross-contamination and a sequencing artifact. In a later analysis, a clonal expansion index for each public chain was calculated from normalized within-repertoire ranks of inferred template counts. In a later analysis, generation probabilities were computed using a VDJ recombination model fitted to out-of-frame rearrangements, and the results were checked against IGoR. Hypergeometric tests were used in a later analysis to score TCR-TCR, TCR-HLA and TCR-CMV co-occurrence, with a repertoire-size bias correction applied to the TCR pairs. False discovery rates were estimated in a later analysis by permuting HLA or CMV assignments 20 times. In a later analysis, co-occurring TCRs were grouped with DBSCAN, and TCRdist sequence similarity was added when clustering was performed within HLA-allele-positive subsets. For co-occurrence clustering, repertoires with fewer than 30,000 or more than 120,000 public chains were excluded, along with 4 to 6 repertoires with anomalous nucleotide sharing. TCRdb obtained this table from immuneACCESS and retained in-frame rearrangements with V and J assigned. These tables miss some clones; where compared with another copy, unresolved V genes account for less than half of the shortfall, and the remainder is unexplained. Clone size and the V and J calls come from that table; the DNA yielded D and trimming. The sample contains over 100,000 clones, 78% of them found a single time. The leading ten clones occupy 1.5% of the sample.

Regarding this clone: Its antigen has not been determined. No base-level quality is on record; no much larger clone is a single base apart.

The cohort was made up of around 720 healthy bone marrow donors. Cohort members were all nominally healthy when sampled, although unrecorded immune exposures were likely present. The donor tested CMV seronegative and was one of the 352 seronegative cohort members. A peripheral blood sample was collected from each donor, and TCR beta sequencing was performed on peripheral blood mononuclear cells. The Qiagen DNeasy Blood Extraction Kit was used to extract genomic DNA from the blood cell samples. The clonotype originates from a female donor in good health and CMV-seronegative. Specimen: PBMCs. The V and J genes are TRBV2 and TRBJ1-1, and 10 bases in between align with TRBD1. The CDR3 region has the sequence CASSEALLIFGQGGLTEAFF. The DNA reads as follows: TGTGCCAGCAGTGAAGCGCTTCTTATATTTGGACAGGGGGGGTTGACTGAAGCTTTCTTT.